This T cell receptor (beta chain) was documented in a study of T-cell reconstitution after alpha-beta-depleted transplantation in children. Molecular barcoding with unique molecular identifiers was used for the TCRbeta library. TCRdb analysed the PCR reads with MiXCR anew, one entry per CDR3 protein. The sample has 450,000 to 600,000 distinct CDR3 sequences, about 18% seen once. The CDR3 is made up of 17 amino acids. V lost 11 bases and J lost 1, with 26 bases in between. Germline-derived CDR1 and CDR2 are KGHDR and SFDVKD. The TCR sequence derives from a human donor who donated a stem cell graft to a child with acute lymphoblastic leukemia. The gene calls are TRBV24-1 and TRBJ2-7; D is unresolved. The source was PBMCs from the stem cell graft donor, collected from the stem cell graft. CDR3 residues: CAIRNFRNLHVSYEQYF. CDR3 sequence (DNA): TGTGCCATCAGAAACTTCAGGAACCTACACGTATCCTACGAGCAGTACTTC.